This T cell receptor beta chain was captured by sequencing in a study of blood T cell repertoires in COVID-19. The table came from immunoSEQ multiplex PCR; TCRdb's copy has only in-frame clones and leaves some out. The data contain 85,000 to 120,000 clones, more than 90% of them seen just once; the ten biggest clones take up around 4.4%. This clone turned up a few times. The clonotype originates from a young man with acute or convalescent COVID-19. Material: peripheral blood.

CDR3 protein: CASSLNGLAGTSTDTQYF. The CDR3 DNA sequence: TGCGCCAGCAGCCTAAACGGACTAGCGGGGACAAGCACAGATACGCAGTATTTT. This chain joins TRBV5-1 and TRBJ2-3; 12 positions agree with TRBD2. V gave up 4 bases and J gave up 0 bases; unmatched junction bases: 9. Germline values: CDR1 SGHRS, CDR2 YFSETQ. The CDR3 length is 18 residues.